This TCR beta chain was captured in a study of shared clonotypes between healthy human individuals (TCRdb year 2020). Background for the entire study: Two women and three men aged 18 to 49 years were included in the cohort. Per donor, three plates each were used for CD4 naive and CD4 memory, two for CD8 naive, and one for CD8 memory. The study deeply sequenced blood TCR repertoires of about 5 healthy adults to estimate repertoire size and the extent of clonotype sharing between individuals. To increase sequencing depth and limit assay-specific biases, TCR repertoire library preparation and sequencing were carried out by different laboratories using diverse techniques. Per donor, leukapheresis produced somewhere between about 0.85 and 9.5 billion PBMCs.

V is reduced by 0 bases and J by 6 bases, leaving a spacing of 4 bases between them. From its cysteine to its phenylalanine, the CDR3 spans 12 amino acids. Here the CDR3 DNA is all that survives: 36 bases in frame from base 1. CDR1 and CDR2, per the germline V gene, are LGHNA and YSLEER. The investigation overall reported the following: The genetic and exposure-history diversity represented was limited by the small number of donors. Pairwise subsampling indicated that sequencing depth was expected to affect the degree of clonotype sharing among donors. Sampling was restricted to blood, and TCR repertoires in tissues likely differ from the TCR repertoires found in blood. Estimated clonotype richness was generally larger for naive than for memory subsets. Higher generation probabilities were observed for clonotypes shared by all four sorted-subset donors than for non-shared clonotypes. Rarefaction of sorted-subset datasets indicated incomplete sequencing despite the large sequencing depth. When four donors were compared, the shared fraction of clonotypes was 5% to 6.5% for naive CD4, roughly 3.3% for naive CD8, more than 2% for memory CD4, and around 0.4% for memory CD8.

As to this clone: This receptor's antigen is unknown. Base qualities are not provided; no much larger clone lies one nucleotide away. The same CDR3 also results from other DNA sequences found in this sample.

Donors were healthy HIV-negative adults with no recently reported acute infections or vaccinations. Every donor was a Caucasian adult residing in Nashville, Tennessee, USA. Magnetic negative selection was used to enrich CD4+ T cells, after which naive cells were positively selected on CD45RA and the negative fraction became the memory subset. Blood was collected by leukapheresis, and PBMCs were isolated by Ficoll-Histopaque density gradient centrifugation and then cryopreserved in liquid nitrogen vapor phase. Purity and quantity of every magnetically sorted T cell population were checked by analytical flow cytometry. Genomic DNA was isolated from each sorted fraction and quantified by UV absorbance on a Nanodrop 2000c. Using the deep immunoSEQ assay, multiplex PCR amplified TCR CDR3 regions from genomic DNA. Extracted genomic DNA from each cell subset was distributed evenly across all wells of several immunoSEQ 96-well plates, and each plate was treated as a replicate. Each replicate PCR for sorted subsets received around 200 ng genomic DNA, equal to roughly 30,000 T cell genomes. Purified libraries were quantified with a Qubit 3.0 fluorometer, sized on a Bioanalyzer 2100, and re-quantified with the KAPA Library Quantification kit. Each immunoSEQ 96-well plate was sequenced on its own single-read 150-cycle Illumina NextSeq 550 flow cell. For the original study's pipeline: Because only junctional sequences without quality scores were contained in the immunoSEQ output, filtering matching that applied to full-length reads could not be performed. To assign V/J genes and CDR3, sequences were annotated using PyIR, a Python wrapper for IgBLAST v1.9, with IMGT germline references. Any read was removed if the V/J assignment was weak (E-value above 1e-6), the CDR3 was missing, or the read contained stop codons, out-of-frame junctions, or ambiguous translated residues. V3J clonotypes were defined by identical inferred V gene, J gene, and CDR3 amino acid sequence. Percentage overlap between repertoires was computed as shared unique clonotypes divided by the size of the smaller repertoire. Richness of each repertoire was evaluated using RTK rarefaction, the Chao1 estimator, and Recon v2.1 estimates of unobserved clonotypes. Generation probabilities for all TCRbeta clonotypes obtained by the gDNA method from a handful of donors were computed using OLGA. TCRdb stores this immuneACCESS table with in-frame sequences only. Part of the clones is absent; in the studies checked, under half of the shortfall reflects unresolved V genes, and no reason is known for the rest. D and trimming come from the DNA, and the V and J calls and clone size come from that table. The sample table contains approximately 2.4 million clones; only one count was recorded for around 95% of them. Roughly 0.13% of the sample comes from the top ten.

The chain employs TRBV4-3 and TRBJ2-3, with the D gene uncertain. Material: naive CD4+ T cells sorted from blood. The intended sense of this specimen's cell subset or site label: CD45RA+ positively selected. This clonotype originated in a man aged 18 to 30 in good health. The nucleotide sequence reads TGCGCCAGCAGCCAAGATCTTGATACGCAGTATTTT. Translation gives CASSQDLDTQYF.